The rows below give T cell receptor beta chains drawn from one sample of a study of human T cells and chemical hapten exposure. TCRdb ran MiXCR on the 5' RACE reads and lists one entry per CDR3 protein. This sample has 110,000 to 150,000 distinct CDR3 sequences, with about 4% found just once. All receptors come from a female donor in good health. CDR3s include the opening cysteine and the closing phenylalanine or tryptophan. Fields, in order: V gene, D gene, J gene, clone size, CDR3 protein, CDR3 DNA. The D gene is left open where the match is weak. Clone size is shown for a subset of rows, as once, few, many or a class of expanded clone.

>TRBV28|TRBD1|TRBJ1-1|many
CASSDRDKEAFF
TGTGCCAGCAGTGACAGGGACAAGGAAGCTTTCTTT
>TRBV7-2|.|TRBJ1-5|many
CASSLGSGVDQPQHF
TGTGCCAGCAGCTTAGGGTCAGGGGTAGATCAGCCCCAGCATTTT
>TRBV6-5|TRBD1|TRBJ2-3|many
CASSRDRGSSAQYF
TGTGCCAGCAGCCGGGACAGGGGAAGTTCGGCGCAGTATTTT
>TRBV19|.|TRBJ2-7|few
CASSRGLDEQYF
TGTGCCAGTAGCAGAGGCCTCGACGAGCAGTACTTC
>TRBV12-3/TRBV12-4|TRBD1|TRBJ2-3|many
CASSTSPDRGTDTQYF
TGTGCCAGCAGTACCTCCCCCGACAGGGGCACAGATACGCAGTATTTT
>TRBV2|.|TRBJ1-2|many
CASSLGDGYTF
TGTGCCAGCAGTTTAGGGGACGGCTACACCTTC
>TRBV27|.|TRBJ2-7|.
CASSLKTPVPSSTRQYF
TGTGCCAGCAGTCTAAAAACCCCGGTGCCATCCTCTACGAGGCAGTACTTC
>TRBV5-1|.|TRBJ2-7|many
CASSTGGPYEQYF
TGCGCCAGCAGCACCGGGGGACCCTACGAGCAGTACTTC
>TRBV29-1|.|TRBJ2-3|many
CSVDGGADTQYF
TGCAGCGTTGATGGGGGAGCAGATACGCAGTATTTT
>TRBV6-6|.|TRBJ1-5|many
CASSSLRSTHQPQHF
TGTGCCAGCAGTTCCCTTAGGAGCACACATCAGCCCCAGCATTTT